This T cell receptor beta chain is from a study of T cell repertoires in aging, cancer and after chemotherapy. Findings and caveats of the study: In healthy donors, age-related TCR diversity loss mainly reflected lost richness. Age-matched healthy donors had significantly more diverse, less clonal blood TCR repertoires than untreated cancer patients. The repertoire data cannot show anything about immunological memory following chemotherapy.

A mixed TRB-A/B primer pool amplified rearranged TRB by multiplex touch-down PCR. TCRdb re-called the multiplex PCR reads with MiXCR, one entry per CDR3 protein. This sample carries 5,800 or so distinct CDR3 sequences, 20% to 25% of them seen once, and the ten largest clones take over 7.5%. The CDR3 is 13 residues long. Germline V lookup: CDR1 SQVTM, CDR2 ANQGSEA. The V and J ends lost 2 bases and 1 base respectively, with 7 bases between them. Amplification of TCR beta used genomic DNA extracted from peripheral blood. By share, this clonotype counts as medium-sized (0.01 to 0.1%). Its antigen is undetermined.

The specimen was blood. This receptor was taken from a human donor in good health. This chain connects TRBV29-1 to TRBJ2-3; D may match TRBD1 or TRBD2 (5 bases each). CDR3 sequence (DNA): TGCAGCGTTGAACGAGGGGGCACAGATACGCAGTATTTT. Translating gives CSVERGGTDTQYF.